The 12 T cell receptor beta chains below were found in one sample sequenced in a study of blood T cells in healthy people across ages (dated by TCRdb to 2013 to 2016). The receptor library was made with 5' RACE. Sequencer: Illumina HiSeq 2500. A second 7 to 11 cycle PCR used a sample-barcoded 5' primer and a J-beta primer mix. TCRdb ran its own pipeline on the public reads, namely fastp trimming at Q25 and MiXCR clone calling, and kept in-frame beta chains. CDR3 protein sequences are deduplicated, and each keeps its most common genes and DNA. Present in this sample are about 680,000 distinct CDR3 sequences, 49% of which were seen just once. Clones ranked in the top ten supply roughly a third of the sample. Specimen: blood. The source is a woman aged 55 to 70 in good health.

Comment on this clonotype: This could be a read error, since a much larger clone is one nucleotide away. The chain joins TRBV29-1 to TRBJ2-1; 10 nucleotides line up with TRBD2. The germline gives CDR1 SQVTM, CDR2 ANQGSEA. The CDR3 consists of 16 residues. V was pared by 5 bases and J by 10 bases, with 17 bases of the junction left unmatched. For the CDR3, the DNA is TGCAGCGTTCGCGGGTCTAGCGGGAGTAGAGTGTACGAGCAGTTCTTC. Its translation: CSVRGSSGSRVYEQFF.

In its sample, this clonotype was seen a few times. The chain has TRBV11-2 and TRBJ2-3, with D perhaps matching TRBD1 (5 bases). The germline V gene has CDR1 SGHAT and CDR2 FQNNGV. The CDR3 has 15 amino acids. V lost 1 base and J lost 0, with 8 bases in between. The CDR3 sequence: CASSLGGGSTDTQYF. The CDR3 nucleotides read TGTGCCAGCAGCTTAGGGGGCGGTAGCACAGATACGCAGTATTTT.

The genes are TRBV5-1 and TRBJ1-5; maybe TRBD1 (5 bases). Trimming took off 4 bases at V and 5 bases at J, with 13 bases between the two ends. Germline-derived CDR1 and CDR2 are SGHRS and YFSETQ. CDR3 length: 14 residues. The CDR3 sequence is CASSTSGLDQPQHF. As DNA, the CDR3 is TGCGCCAGCAGCACATCAGGGTTAGATCAGCCCCAGCATTTT.

This clonotype was counted between two and nine times. The chain joins TRBV12-3 or TRBV12-4 to TRBJ1-2; D remains ambiguous. Trimming pared 11 bases from V and 0 bases from J, leaving 7 bases between. This CDR3 is 11 amino acids long. The chain's CDR3 is CARKANYGYTF. CDR3 bases: TGTGCCCGGAAGGCTAACTATGGCTACACCTTC.

This clonotype was counted ten times or more. The chain's CDR3 is CSVAPGQYNEQFF. Here the CDR3 DNA reads TGCAGCGTAGCACCGGGACAGTACAATGAGCAGTTCTTC. The genes are TRBV29-1 and TRBJ2-1; 7 bases align to TRBD1. With V trimmed by 6 bases and J by 4 bases, 6 bases remained unmatched. The CDR3 length is 13 residues. Per the germline V gene, CDR1 is SQVTM and CDR2 is ANQGSEA.

V is TRBV6-2 or TRBV6-3 and J is TRBJ2-3; 7 bases are shared with TRBD1. The CDR3 contains 15 residues. V shed 7 bases and J 0 bases; nucleotides not matched to a gene: 7. Germline V lookup: CDR1 MNHEY, CDR2 SVGEGT. The CDR3 region is CASITGQISTDTQYF. As DNA, the CDR3 is TGTGCCAGCATCACGGGACAGATCAGCACAGATACGCAGTATTTT.

Written as DNA, the CDR3 is TGCAGTGCACAGAGAGCCCGGCGCAGAGCTAACTATGGCTACACCTTC. Translating gives CSAQRARRRANYGYTF. The V and J genes are TRBV20-1 and TRBJ1-2, with unresolved D. Germline CDR1 and CDR2: DFQATT and SNEGSKA (reference sequence). Trimming removed 6 bases from V and 0 bases from J, with 20 bases in between. CDR3 length equals 16 residues.

There are a few counts of this clonotype. The CDR3 protein is CASSPVASGPGYEQYF. CDR3 coding DNA: TGCGCCAGCAGCCCAGTCGCGTCGGGGCCGGGCTACGAGCAGTACTTC. This chain connects TRBV5-1 to TRBJ2-7, with D perhaps TRBD1 or TRBD2 (5 bases each). The V and J ends lost 4 bases and 3 bases respectively, with 20 bases between them. The CDR3 runs to 16 residues. CDR1 and CDR2 (germline): SGHRS, YFSETQ. The variable domain in full, with the rest retrieved from reference TRBV5-1 and TRBJ2-7, is KAGVTQTPRYLIKTRGQQVTLSCSPISGHRSVSWYQQTPGQGLQFLFEYFSETQRNKGNFPGRFSGRQFSNSRSEMNVSTLELGDSALYLCASSPVASGPGYEQYFGPGTRLTVT.

V and J are TRBV3-1 and TRBJ1-1, with D perhaps matching TRBD1 (6 bases). Per germline, CDR1 LGHDT and CDR2 YNNKEL (reference sequence). Trimming cost V 3 bases and J 5 bases, with 13 bases left between them. The CDR3 contains 14 residues. In DNA, the CDR3 is TGTGCCAGCAGCCACCGGACAGCAGGGACTGAAGCTTTCTTT. This gives the protein CASSHRTAGTEAFF.

This clonotype was picked up a small number of times. This chain uses TRBV6-6 with TRBJ2-7, with D possibly being TRBD1 (6 bases). Germline V gene lookup returns CDR1 MNHNY and CDR2 SVGAGI (reference sequence). V was clipped by 7 bases and J by 3 bases, with 13 bases between them. This CDR3 contains 13 residues. The CDR3 nucleotides read TGTGCCAGCACCCTAGGGGGTTACTACGAGCAGTACTTC. It yields the protein CASTLGGYYEQYF.

The CDR3 spells CASNHRGRGETQYF. DNA for the CDR3: TGTGCCAGCAACCACAGGGGGCGCGGGGAGACCCAGTACTTC. The chain couples TRBV28 to TRBJ2-5; TRBD1 matches at 9 bases. Trimming took 7 bases from V and 5 from J; bases not matched to a gene: 8. The CDR3 runs to 14 residues. Germline-derived CDR1 and CDR2 are MDHEN and SYDVKM.

The chain uses TRBV5-1 and TRBJ2-7; 7 bases match TRBD2. The end of the DNA fits TRBJ2-5 better, so the J call may be wrong. Germline CDR1 and CDR2: SGHRS and YFSETQ. The CDR3 length is 14 residues. The DNA for the CDR3 is TGCGCCAGCACTAGCGGACCCAAGGAAGAGACCCAGTACTTC. Translating it yields CASTSGPKEETQYF.